This T cell receptor (beta chain) comes out of a study of PD-1 blockade in mismatch repair-deficient tumors. The table came from immunoSEQ multiplex PCR; TCRdb's copy has only in-frame clones and leaves some out. Found here are under 95,000 clones, approximately 84% of them singletons; the top ten hold roughly 2.8%. Trimming removed 3 bases from V and 4 bases from J, with 7 bases in between. Looked up from germline, CDR1 is MGHDK and CDR2 is SYGVNS. The CDR3 is 13 amino acids. The sequence was obtained from an adult with mismatch repair-deficient cancer. V and J are TRBV25-1 and TRBJ2-1, with a possible D match to TRBD1 (5 bases). The input for sequencing was peripheral blood, taken 12 weeks after starting pembrolizumab. The CDR3 region has the DNA TGTGCCAGCAGTGACAGGGATTACAATGAGCAGTTCTTC. It yields the protein CASSDRDYNEQFF.